Following are 6 T cell receptor beta chains from one sample sequenced in a study of T-cell memory formation after mild COVID-19. TCRdb reprocessed the 5' RACE reads via MiXCR and lists one record per CDR3 protein. Of over 300,000 distinct CDR3 sequences detected, 20% to 25% appear once; the ten largest clones hold around 20%. Specimen: PBMCs or a T cell subset sorted from them (not recorded which). The receptors were sampled from a man aged 18-30 years who had mild COVID-19 (a few samples of this study predate the infection). Cell type and time point are not known.

This clonotype was counted only a few times. The chain recombines TRBV7-9 with TRBJ2-1; weak D call: TRBD2 (5 bases). Trimming took off 5 bases at V and 8 bases at J, with 10 bases between the two ends. Looked up from germline, CDR1 is SEHNR and CDR2 is FQNEAQ (reference sequence). This CDR3 is built from 12 residues. The CDR3: CASSPDSDEQFF. As DNA, the CDR3 is TGTGCCAGCAGCCCCGATAGCGATGAGCAGTTCTTC. Drawing the rest from reference TRBV7-9 and TRBJ2-1, the complete variable domain is DTGVSQNPRHKITKRGQNVTFRCDPISEHNRLYWYRQTLGQGPEFLTYFQNEAQLEKSRLLSDRFSAERPKGSFSTLEIQRTEQGDSAMYLCASSPDSDEQFFGPGTRLTVL.

The rearrangement uses TRBV15 and TRBJ2-7; D gene unclear. The CDR3 has 13 amino acids. The germline V and J ends were trimmed by 0 bases and 4 bases, with 7 bases remaining between them. Germline CDR1 and CDR2: LNHNV and YYDKDF (reference sequence). CDR3 nucleotide sequence: TGTGCCACCAGCAGAGATCGGCATTACGAGCAGTACGTC. Protein sequence: CATSRDRHYEQYV.

The CDR3 loop reads CASTAWVVANTEAFF. CDR3 coding DNA: TGTGCCAGCACCGCCTGGGTGGTCGCGAACACTGAAGCTTTCTTT. V gene TRBV28 combines with J gene TRBJ1-1; D gene uncertain. CDR3 length: 15 residues. CDR1 is MDHEN and CDR2 is SYDVKM in the germline V gene. The V gene lost 7 bases and the J gene lost 1 base, with 16 bases spanning the gap.

This clonotype was found a few times. The V and J genes are TRBV4-3 and TRBJ1-2, with no clear D. The CDR3 is 17 residues long. The ends were cut back, 1 base at V and 2 bases at J, with 17 bases in the middle. Germline CDR1 LGHNA, CDR2 YSLEER. CDR3 in amino acids: CASSQVALRRMNYGYTF. The CDR3 DNA reads as TGCGCCAGCAGCCAAGTAGCGCTTCGGCGGATGAACTATGGCTACACCTTC.

This chain uses TRBV6-2 or TRBV6-3 with TRBJ1-4; D is ambiguous. V lost 8 bases and J lost 15, with 7 bases in between. The CDR3 runs 8 residues. Germline V gives CDR1 MNHEY, CDR2 SVGEGT. Written as DNA, the CDR3 is TGTGCCAGCGGGTTGGTGTTTTTT. Translating gives CASGLVFF.

V and J are TRBV4-1 and TRBJ2-2, with D unclear. Trimming cost V 0 bases and J 6 bases, with 8 bases left between them. The CDR3 loop spans 14 amino acids. The germline V gene encodes CDR1 MGHRA and CDR2 YSYEKL. The CDR3: CASSQDRRAGELFF. The CDR3 DNA reads as TGCGCCAGCAGCCAAGATAGGCGCGCCGGGGAGCTGTTTTTT.